The T cell receptor (beta chain) under discussion was sequenced for a study of cytomegalovirus exposure and HLA in healthy donors. Study information: Researchers previously reported finding more than 100 million unique TCR beta sequences from about 200 million T cells.

The CDR3 loop spans 14 amino acids. Looked up from germline, CDR1 is MDHEN and CDR2 is SYDVKM. The V and J ends lost 5 bases and 2 bases respectively, with 9 bases between them. In the PCR, 60 Vbeta and 13 Jbeta primers were used. Only in-frame clones appear in the TCRdb table, and some are missing; sequencing was by immunoSEQ multiplex PCR. The data show 95,000 or so clones, 80% to 85% seen once. This TCR was recovered from a woman between 65 and 79 years old in good health and CMV-seropositive. Sequencing was done on a sample of PBMCs. The chain joins TRBV28 to TRBJ2-2; possibly TRBD2 for D (6 bases). CDR3 sequence: CASSSTSNTGELFF. The DNA for the CDR3 is TGTGCCAGCAGTAGTACTAGCAACACCGGGGAGCTGTTTTTT.